The 20 T cell receptor beta chains presented below share a single source sample, sequenced in a study of technical replicates of blood from a handful of donors. Here immunoSEQ multiplex PCR was the method, and the copy in TCRdb shows in-frame clones only, minus some. Among fewer than 110,000 clones listed, 96% were seen once. The sample was T cells isolated from PBMCs. These TCRs come from a human donor in good health.

V and J are TRBV29-1 and TRBJ2-7, with a tentative D call TRBD1 (7 bases). Between the trimmed V and J ends, which lost 7 bases and 3 bases, there was a span of 25 bases. Germline lookup yields CDR1 SQVTM and CDR2 ANQGSEA. This CDR3 region has 16 residues. The CDR3 protein is CSDYPPLGRGVYEQYF. The CDR3, as DNA: TGCAGCGACTATCCCCCCCTGGGCAGGGGGGTCTACGAGCAGTACTTC.

This chain joins TRBV4-1 and TRBJ2-5; TRBD1 might be the D (6 bases). The CDR3 covers 17 residues. V lost 2 bases, J lost 1 base, and 17 bases lay in between. In germline, CDR1 is MGHRA, CDR2 YSYEKL. DNA of the CDR3: TGCGCCAGCAGCCAAAGCACAGGGTTCGCCCTCCAAGAGACCCAGTACTTC. Residues: CASSQSTGFALQETQYF.

This sequence joins TRBV11-2 and TRBJ2-5, with D possibly TRBD1 on 6 matching bases. This CDR3 is 15 amino acids long. Trimming cost V 0 bases and J 2 bases, with 10 bases left between them. CDR1 is SGHAT, CDR2 FQNNGV, per germline. The CDR3 loop reads CASSLDDRSQETQYF. DNA of the CDR3: TGTGCCAGCAGCTTAGATGACAGGAGTCAAGAGACCCAGTACTTC.

The chain uses TRBV14 and TRBJ1-1; D gene ambiguous. Trimming removed 2 bases at V and 5 bases at J, with 15 bases between. The CDR3 loop spans 15 amino acids. Germline assignment: CDR1 SGHDN and CDR2 FVKESK. Here the CDR3 reads CASSQRSGDRTEAFF. The CDR3 DNA is TGTGCCAGCAGCCAACGGAGCGGGGATAGGACTGAAGCTTTCTTT.

CDR3 protein: CASTWGVGLDYGYTF. The DNA for the CDR3 is TGTGCCAGCACATGGGGGGTGGGCTTGGACTATGGCTACACCTTC. The chain combines TRBV6-6 with TRBJ1-2, with D tentatively TRBD1 (5 bases). Trimming removed 7 bases from V and 3 bases from J, with 18 bases in between. Germline CDR1 reads MNHNY; CDR2 reads SVGAGI (reference sequence). The CDR3 loop spans 15 amino acids.

This chain connects TRBV7-6 to TRBJ1-4; D possibly corresponds to TRBD1 (5 bases). The CDR3 totals 14 residues. Germline CDR1 reads SGHVS; CDR2 reads FNYEAQ. The V end was cut by 5 bases, the J end by 4 bases, with 11 bases between. CDR3 sequence reads: CASSPDRVNEKLFF. The CDR3 nucleotides read TGTGCCAGCAGCCCCGACAGAGTTAATGAAAAACTGTTTTTT.

The gene calls are TRBV12-5 and TRBJ1-2, with TRBD1 matching 10 bases. The CDR3 contains 15 residues. J was trimmed by 4 bases and V by 4 bases; bases with no gene match: 6. The germline CDR1 and CDR2 sequences are LGHNT and FRNRAP. CDR3 residues: CASGSGTGESYGYTF. The DNA for the CDR3 is TGTGCTAGTGGTTCCGGGACAGGGGAGAGCTATGGCTACACCTTC.

The V call is TRBV30, the J call TRBJ2-5; 7 bases map to TRBD1. The CDR3 totals 14 residues. Germline lookup yields CDR1 GTSNPN and CDR2 SVGIG (reference sequence). The V segment lost 4 bases and the J segment 5 bases; nucleotides outside the gene matches: 10. The chain's CDR3 is CAWTETGYRETQYF. CDR3 sequence (DNA): TGTGCCTGGACCGAGACAGGGTACCGGGAGACCCAGTACTTC.

V gene TRBV6-6 combines with J gene TRBJ2-5, with D possibly being TRBD1 (6 bases). The CDR3 spans 16 residues. V was pared by 0 bases and J by 4 bases, with 15 bases between. Germline assignment: CDR1 MNHNY and CDR2 SVGAGI (reference sequence). The CDR3 here is CASSYSTAGAGETQYF. Here the CDR3 DNA reads TGTGCCAGCAGTTACTCGACGGCAGGGGCAGGAGAGACCCAGTACTTC.

V usage is TRBV2 and J usage is TRBJ2-1; D unclear. The V end lost 4 bases, the J end lost 7 bases, and 11 bases lay between the germline ends. The CDR3 contains 13 residues. CDR1 is SNHLY and CDR2 is FYNNEI in the germline V gene. CDR3 sequence reads: CASSGPTRNEQFF. As DNA, the CDR3 is TGTGCCAGCAGTGGCCCGACACGAAATGAGCAGTTCTTC.

The V gene is TRBV7-2, the J gene TRBJ2-3, with TRBD2 identical over 9 bases. CDR3 length: 16 residues. Germline CDR1 and CDR2: SGHTA and FQGNSA. Losses at the gene ends were 1 base for V and 4 bases for J; bases not matched to a gene: 6. CDR3 loop: CASSLGIAGVPDTQYF. CDR3 DNA: TGTGCCAGCAGCTTAGGCATAGCGGGAGTTCCAGATACGCAGTATTTT.

The rearrangement joins TRBV4-1 to TRBJ2-1; 12 nucleotides align to TRBD1. J was trimmed by 9 bases and V by 0 bases; bases with no gene match: 9. Germline CDR1 is MGHRA and CDR2 is YSYEKL. This CDR3 is 17 amino acids long. The CDR3 region has the DNA TGCGCCAGCAGCCAAGATCCCTGGGACAGGGGGCGGAGTGAGCAGTTCTTC. Encoded protein: CASSQDPWDRGRSEQFF.

This chain connects TRBV6-1 to TRBJ2-7; 8 bases align to TRBD1. V was pared by 2 bases and J by 0 bases, with 9 bases of the junction left unmatched. The CDR3 loop spans 17 amino acids. The germline V gene encodes CDR1 MNHNS and CDR2 SASEGT. The DNA of the CDR3 is TGTGCCAGCAGTGAATCTGGGGACAGGATGGACTCCTACGAGCAGTACTTC. Protein sequence: CASSESGDRMDSYEQYF.

The V and J genes are TRBV27 and TRBJ1-2; D is perhaps TRBD1 (5 bases). CDR3 length equals 11 residues. Trimming took 10 bases from V and 8 from J, leaving 14 bases between them. Germline V CDR1 and CDR2: MNHEY, SMNVEV (reference sequence). CDR3 nucleotide sequence: TGTGCCACCTCTCAGGGCAGAGGCTACACCTTC. Residues: CATSQGRGYTF.

CDR3 amino acids: CASSLVEPGSYEQYF. The CDR3 nucleotides read TGCGCCAGCAGCTTGGTGGAACCGGGATCCTACGAGCAGTACTTC. V gene TRBV5-1 combines with J gene TRBJ2-7; weak D call: TRBD2 (5 bases). The CDR3 totals 15 residues. In germline, CDR1 is SGHRS, CDR2 YFSETQ. Trimming cost V 0 bases and J 1 base, with 11 bases left between them.

The CDR3 reads CASLLRNEQFF. The CDR3 DNA follows: TGTGCCAGCTTGCTACGAAATGAGCAGTTCTTC. The rearrangement links TRBV27 to TRBJ2-1; D call uncertain. Germline V lookup: CDR1 MNHEY, CDR2 SMNVEV (reference sequence). Trimming took 8 bases from V and 7 from J, leaving 9 bases between them. The CDR3 length is 11 residues.

The chain recombines TRBV28 with TRBJ2-7, with 9 positions matching TRBD1. The germline CDR1 and CDR2 sequences are MDHEN and SYDVKM. V shed 5 bases and J 3 bases; nucleotides not matched to a gene: 8. The CDR3 contains 15 residues. Here the CDR3 DNA reads TGTGCCAGCAGTCCCGTGGGGACAGGGAACTACGAGCAGTACTTC. Translation: CASSPVGTGNYEQYF.

The chain uses TRBV7-3 and TRBJ2-1, with 12 positions matching TRBD2. This CDR3 contains 15 residues. CDR1 SGHTA and CDR2 FQGTGA come from the germline V gene. Trimming cost V 3 bases and J 6 bases; bases outside gene matches: 3. CDR3 loop: CASSFLAGGLNEQFF. The CDR3 region has the DNA TGTGCCAGCAGCTTCCTAGCGGGGGGGCTCAATGAGCAGTTCTTC.

This chain uses TRBV27 with TRBJ2-3, with D unresolved. Trimming left V 6 bases short and J 4 bases short, with 20 bases between. This CDR3 contains 16 residues. Germline V lookup: CDR1 MNHEY, CDR2 SMNVEV (reference sequence). CDR3 bases: TGTGCCAGCAGGGCGCTCGTTGCGGAAGGTCCAGATACGCAGTATTTT. This translates into CASRALVAEGPDTQYF.

This clone was picked up one time. V is TRBV27 and J is TRBJ1-5, with a tentative D call TRBD1 (6 bases). There are 17 residues in the CDR3. In germline, CDR1 is MNHEY, CDR2 SMNVEV (reference sequence). The germline V and J ends were trimmed by 4 bases and 2 bases, with 18 bases remaining between them. The CDR3 here is CASSSQGRLLGNQPQHF. The CDR3 nucleotides read TGTGCCAGCAGTTCACAGGGTCGCCTACTGGGCAATCAGCCCCAGCATTTT.